This T cell receptor (beta chain) was captured in a study of CD8 T cells in Susac syndrome. Trimming removed 4 bases from V and 2 bases from J; junction bases left unmatched: 6. The CDR3 covers 15 residues. Germline CDR1 SGHAT, CDR2 FQNNGV. Random hexamers were used to reverse transcribe 0.5 to 1 ug of RNA. A multiplex approach, immunoSEQ multiplex PCR, amplified TCR beta CDR3 across 54 Vbeta and 13 Jbeta. TCRdb called the immunoSEQ multiplex PCR reads again in MiXCR, with one record for every CDR3 protein. The table shows approximately 210,000 distinct CDR3 sequences, with 95% occurring only once. This clonotype originated in a human donor with multiple sclerosis. Specimen: CD4+ T cells from PBMCs. The genes are TRBV11-2 and TRBJ2-5; 8 bases align to TRBD2. CDR3 residues: CASSYPGGGQETQYF. The CDR3 nucleotides are TGTGCCAGCAGCTACCCTGGCGGGGGGCAAGAGACCCAGTACTTC.